This entry features one TCR beta chain sequence. What it binds is not known. This entry belongs to a study of shared clonotypes between healthy human individuals. Study conclusions and caveats: Generation of non-shared clonotypes was less probable than generation of clonotypes shared by all four donors. Approximately 4.9% of naive CD4 clonotypes were shared across several donors. Rarefaction showed sorted-subset sequencing was incomplete despite large depth.

Each PCR replicate from the sorted subsets contained around 0.2 ug DNA, which is about 30,000 T cell genomes. Libraries were prepared by immunoSEQ multiplex PCR; TCRdb keeps only in-frame clonotypes and omits some of them. The data contain 1.6 million or so clones, approximately 98.5% of them singletons. The CDR3 has 16 amino acids. Looked up from germline, CDR1 is SGHAT and CDR2 is FQNNGV. V was pared by 1 base and J by 5 bases, with 18 bases between. The chain is built from TRBV11-2 and TRBJ2-7; D might be TRBD1 (5 bases). Input material: naive CD4+ T cells sorted from blood. The subset here: CD45RA+ positively selected. The sequence was collected from a young man in good health. For the CDR3, the DNA is TGTGCCAGCAGCTTAGGCAGGGCCAAGTCAGTCGACGAGCAGTACTTC. Translating gives CASSLGRAKSVDEQYF.